Detailed here is one T cell receptor (beta chain). Per germline, CDR1 LNHDA and CDR2 SQIVND (reference sequence). V lost 10 bases and J 6 bases, leaving 24 bases between the germline ends. The CDR3 covers 15 residues. The data are from a study of preoperative IRX-2 immunotherapy in early breast cancer. Produced via immunoSEQ multiplex PCR; TCRdb's table is partial and in-frame only. The data show around 28,000 clones, with 78% seen just once and around 2.2% held by the top ten. Treatment defined: preoperative locoregional IRX-2 cytokine immunotherapy. The specimen was lymph node tissue, collected before IRX-2 immunotherapy. The rearrangement joins TRBV19 to TRBJ1-1, with a possible D match to TRBD1 (6 bases). The sequence derives from a human donor with breast cancer. The CDR3 DNA reads TGTGCCACCGAGGGGAGTAGGGGGGCTCGGGCTGAAGCTTTCTTT. Protein: CATEGSRGARAEAFF.